The clone carrying this TCR beta chain was recorded many times. Its antigen is unidentified. Regions amplified from RNA transcripts were the TCR beta CDR3 regions. In the first-round RT-PCR of the TCR CDR3, the HTBI primer set was used. TCRdb re-called the multiplex PCR reads through MiXCR, storing one row per CDR3 protein. This sample yields approximately 600,000 distinct CDR3 sequences, of which 11% to 15% are seen a single time; more than 4.5% belongs to the top ten. This specimen belongs to a study of T cells in Graves' hyperthyroidism and ophthalmopathy. The study's findings and limits: Separating ophthalmopathy from stable hyperthyroidism was achieved by a 13 V-J model.

V gave up 3 bases and J gave up 8 bases, with 10 bases separating them. CDR3 length: 12 residues. CDR1 DFQATT and CDR2 SNEGSKA come from the germline V gene (reference sequence). The TCR originated in a woman in her thirties with Graves' hyperthyroidism that later progressed to Graves' ophthalmopathy. V usage is TRBV20-1 and J usage is TRBJ1-4; a possible D gene is TRBD1 (6 bases). Sequencing used blood. The CDR3 DNA reads as TGCAGTGCTAGTCCAGGGGACGAAAAACTGTTTTTT. Protein product: CSASPGDEKLFF.